This is a list of T cell receptor beta chains from one sample in a study of blood T cell repertoires in COVID-19. Assay used: immunoSEQ multiplex PCR; TCRdb lists only in-frame clones, some missing. Among over 70,000 clones listed, around 88% were seen once. What was sequenced was peripheral blood. The receptors were gathered from a human donor in a cohort sampled during active COVID-19. The CDR3 runs from the conserved cysteine through the conserved F or W. The order of the fields is clone size, V gene, J gene, D gene, CDR3 protein, CDR3 DNA. A D gene is named only where the DNA matches it firmly. Part of the rows lack a size; the others show once, few, many or a class for expanded clones.

clone size: NA
V gene: TRBV5-1
J gene: TRBJ2-5
D gene: NA
CDR3 protein: CASSFSQAVQETQYF
CDR3 DNA: TGCGCCAGCAGCTTCTCTCAGGCCGTCCAAGAGACCCAGTACTTC

clone size: NA
V gene: TRBV12-3/TRBV12-4
J gene: TRBJ1-3
D gene: NA
CDR3 protein: CASSLPPPVPIYF
CDR3 DNA: TGTGCCAGCAGTTTGCCCCCACCGGTACCCATATATTTT

clone size: NA
V gene: TRBV28
J gene: TRBJ1-5
D gene: NA
CDR3 protein: CASRVGTPDQPQHF
CDR3 DNA: TGTGCCAGCAGGGTCGGGACACCTGATCAGCCCCAGCATTTT

clone size: NA
V gene: TRBV30
J gene: TRBJ2-3
D gene: TRBD2
CDR3 protein: CAWSVRRRGASTDTQYF
CDR3 DNA: TGTGCCTGGAGTGTACGGAGGCGGGGGGCTAGCACAGATACGCAGTATTTT

clone size: NA
V gene: TRBV7-2
J gene: TRBJ2-2
D gene: TRBD2
CDR3 protein: CASSISGGTGELFF
CDR3 DNA: TGTGCCAGCAGCATTAGCGGGGGCACCGGGGAGCTGTTTTTT

clone size: NA
V gene: TRBV14
J gene: TRBJ2-7
D gene: TRBD2
CDR3 protein: CASSPSTSGQGQYF
CDR3 DNA: TGTGCCAGCAGCCCTTCGACTAGCGGCCAGGGGCAGTACTTC

clone size: NA
V gene: TRBV7-6
J gene: TRBJ2-7
D gene: TRBD2
CDR3 protein: CASSLLQKTSGGFSEQYF
CDR3 DNA: TGTGCCAGCAGCTTACTTCAGAAGACTAGCGGGGGGTTTTCCGAGCAGTACTTC

clone size: NA
V gene: TRBV7-2
J gene: TRBJ1-1
D gene: NA
CDR3 protein: CASSLLPQGFTEAFF
CDR3 DNA: TGTGCCAGCAGCTTACTGCCCCAGGGGTTCACTGAAGCTTTCTTT

clone size: NA
V gene: TRBV7-2
J gene: TRBJ2-4
D gene: TRBD2
CDR3 protein: CASSLGGGGLKNIQYF
CDR3 DNA: TGTGCCAGCAGCTTAGGAGGCGGGGGGCTGAAAAACATTCAGTACTTC

clone size: few
V gene: TRBV3-1/TRBV3-2
J gene: TRBJ1-1
D gene: NA
CDR3 protein: CASSDPATGNTEAFF
CDR3 DNA: TGTGCCAGCAGCGACCCCGCCACGGGGAACACTGAAGCTTTCTTT

clone size: NA
V gene: TRBV2
J gene: TRBJ1-2
D gene: TRBD1
CDR3 protein: CASSGSGGSYGYTF
CDR3 DNA: TGTGCCAGCAGTGGGTCAGGGGGATCCTATGGCTACACCTTC

clone size: NA
V gene: TRBV5-4
J gene: TRBJ2-1
D gene: TRBD1
CDR3 protein: CASSLTQGAYEQFF
CDR3 DNA: TGTGCCAGCAGCTTGACACAGGGGGCCTATGAGCAGTTCTTC

clone size: NA
V gene: TRBV10-2
J gene: TRBJ1-5
D gene: NA
CDR3 protein: CASSPLGGNQPQHF
CDR3 DNA: TGCGCCAGCAGCCCGTTAGGAGGCAATCAGCCCCAGCATTTT

clone size: NA
V gene: TRBV7-9
J gene: TRBJ2-3
D gene: TRBD2
CDR3 protein: CASSSLSGGTDTQYF
CDR3 DNA: TGTGCCAGCAGCTCCCTTAGCGGGGGCACAGATACGCAGTATTTT

clone size: NA
V gene: TRBV11-3
J gene: TRBJ1-4
D gene: TRBD1
CDR3 protein: CASSPRQGAANEKLFF
CDR3 DNA: TGTGCCAGCAGCCCCCGACAGGGGGCGGCTAATGAAAAACTGTTTTTT

clone size: NA
V gene: TRBV9
J gene: TRBJ1-2
D gene: TRBD1
CDR3 protein: CASSFPHSGGAYGYTF
CDR3 DNA: TGTGCCAGCAGCTTTCCCCATTCAGGGGGCGCGTATGGCTACACCTTC

clone size: NA
V gene: TRBV25-1
J gene: TRBJ2-5
D gene: NA
CDR3 protein: CASSELAAFGETQYF
CDR3 DNA: TGTGCCAGCAGTGAACTAGCTGCGTTCGGAGAGACCCAGTACTTC

clone size: once
V gene: TRBV5-5
J gene: TRBJ1-6
D gene: NA
CDR3 protein: CASSLQGNDNSPLHF
CDR3 DNA: TGTGCCAGCAGCTTACAGGGCAACGATAATTCACCCCTCCACTTT

clone size: NA
V gene: TRBV7-3
J gene: TRBJ2-1
D gene: TRBD2
CDR3 protein: CASSYSGNSYNEQFF
CDR3 DNA: TGTGCCAGCAGCTATAGCGGGAACTCCTACAATGAGCAGTTCTTC

clone size: NA
V gene: TRBV5-1
J gene: TRBJ1-1
D gene: NA
CDR3 protein: CASSWTEEWNTEAFF
CDR3 DNA: TGCGCCAGCAGCTGGACGGAGGAATGGAACACTGAAGCTTTCTTT

clone size: NA
V gene: TRBV11-1
J gene: TRBJ1-1
D gene: NA
CDR3 protein: CASSSNIAEAFF
CDR3 DNA: TGTGCCAGCAGCTCCAACATCGCTGAAGCTTTCTTT

clone size: NA
V gene: TRBV19
J gene: TRBJ2-1
D gene: TRBD1
CDR3 protein: CASSPFLRGIYNEQFF
CDR3 DNA: TGTGCCAGTTCGCCGTTCCTCAGGGGGATTTACAATGAGCAGTTCTTC

clone size: NA
V gene: TRBV6-4
J gene: TRBJ1-1
D gene: NA
CDR3 protein: CASSDSFHTEAFF
CDR3 DNA: TGTGCCAGCAGTGACTCCTTCCACACTGAAGCTTTCTTT

clone size: NA
V gene: TRBV24-1
J gene: TRBJ2-1
D gene: TRBD2
CDR3 protein: CATSDAGTSGRKQFF
CDR3 DNA: TGTGCCACCAGTGACGCCGGGACTAGCGGTAGGAAGCAGTTCTTC

clone size: NA
V gene: TRBV23-1
J gene: TRBJ2-1
D gene: TRBD2
CDR3 protein: CASSQSMRGGSSYNEQFF
CDR3 DNA: TGCGCCAGCAGTCAATCCATGCGCGGGGGGAGCTCCTACAATGAGCAGTTCTTC

clone size: NA
V gene: TRBV11-3
J gene: TRBJ2-6
D gene: TRBD1
CDR3 protein: CASSLHHGTGGSGANVLTF
CDR3 DNA: TGTGCCAGCAGCTTGCACCATGGGACAGGGGGCTCTGGGGCCAACGTCCTGACTTTC

clone size: NA
V gene: TRBV27
J gene: TRBJ2-5
D gene: NA
CDR3 protein: CASRSGGRETQYF
CDR3 DNA: TGTGCCAGCAGGTCCGGGGGTCGGGAGACCCAGTACTTC

clone size: NA
V gene: TRBV19
J gene: TRBJ1-5
D gene: TRBD1
CDR3 protein: CASRGTGATVEDNQPQHF
CDR3 DNA: TGTGCCAGTAGGGGGACAGGGGCGACGGTAGAAGACAATCAGCCCCAGCATTTT

clone size: medium-sized
V gene: TRBV4-1
J gene: TRBJ2-7
D gene: NA
CDR3 protein: CASSQLIGLRVGEQYF
CDR3 DNA: TGCGCCAGCAGCCAACTAATTGGACTGAGAGTGGGCGAGCAGTACTTC

clone size: NA
V gene: TRBV5-1
J gene: TRBJ1-1
D gene: NA
CDR3 protein: CASSSPNRSGFSDTEAFF
CDR3 DNA: TGCGCCAGCAGCTCCCCTAACCGCTCAGGGTTCTCGGACACTGAAGCTTTCTTT

clone size: NA
V gene: TRBV4-2
J gene: TRBJ2-3
D gene: TRBD2
CDR3 protein: CASSQVGTGGVDTQYF
CDR3 DNA: TGTGCCAGCAGCCAAGTCGGAACGGGGGGGGTGGATACGCAGTATTTT

clone size: NA
V gene: TRBV5-1
J gene: TRBJ1-1
D gene: TRBD1
CDR3 protein: CASSSGQGGPEAFF
CDR3 DNA: TGCGCCAGCAGCTCAGGACAGGGTGGTCCTGAAGCTTTCTTT

clone size: NA
V gene: TRBV19
J gene: TRBJ2-1
D gene: TRBD2
CDR3 protein: CASSPRLAGGASSYNEQFF
CDR3 DNA: TGTGCCAGTAGTCCCCGACTAGCGGGTGGAGCAAGTTCCTACAATGAGCAGTTCTTC

clone size: NA
V gene: TRBV11-2
J gene: TRBJ2-7
D gene: TRBD2
CDR3 protein: CASSLGGGRSSYEQYF
CDR3 DNA: TGTGCCAGCAGCTTAGGGGGCGGGAGGAGCTCCTACGAGCAGTACTTC

clone size: NA
V gene: TRBV7-2
J gene: TRBJ2-3
D gene: TRBD2
CDR3 protein: CASSPGASGGAQGTQYF
CDR3 DNA: TGTGCCAGCAGCCCCGGCGCTAGCGGGGGGGCGCAGGGTACGCAGTATTTT

clone size: NA
V gene: TRBV2
J gene: TRBJ1-1
D gene: NA
CDR3 protein: CASSEVSTEAFF
CDR3 DNA: TGTGCCAGCAGTGAAGTCAGCACTGAAGCTTTCTTT

clone size: NA
V gene: TRBV6-5
J gene: TRBJ2-1
D gene: TRBD2
CDR3 protein: CASSFAGGPRNEQFF
CDR3 DNA: TGTGCCAGCAGTTTTGCGGGAGGGCCACGCAATGAGCAGTTCTTC

clone size: medium-sized
V gene: TRBV11-2
J gene: TRBJ2-7
D gene: NA
CDR3 protein: CASSVDRQAYEQYF
CDR3 DNA: TGTGCCAGCAGCGTAGATCGTCAGGCCTACGAGCAGTACTTC

clone size: NA
V gene: TRBV2
J gene: TRBJ2-1
D gene: NA
CDR3 protein: CASTPRQEPISSYNEQFF
CDR3 DNA: TGTGCCAGCACCCCGCGACAGGAACCCATTAGCTCCTACAATGAGCAGTTCTTC

clone size: NA
V gene: TRBV11-2
J gene: TRBJ2-1
D gene: NA
CDR3 protein: CASSTRSLFGNEQFF
CDR3 DNA: TGTGCCAGCAGCACCCGGTCGCTATTCGGTAATGAGCAGTTCTTC

clone size: NA
V gene: TRBV5-4
J gene: TRBJ2-3
D gene: NA
CDR3 protein: CASSLGETGTQYF
CDR3 DNA: TGTGCCAGCAGCTTGGGAGAGACGGGTACGCAGTATTTT

clone size: NA
V gene: TRBV11-2
J gene: TRBJ2-3
D gene: TRBD2
CDR3 protein: CASSLVSGGADTQYF
CDR3 DNA: TGTGCCAGCAGCTTAGTCTCGGGGGGTGCCGATACGCAGTATTTT

clone size: NA
V gene: TRBV5-5
J gene: TRBJ1-5
D gene: TRBD1
CDR3 protein: CASSWGTGRNSNQPQHF
CDR3 DNA: TGTGCCAGCAGCTGGGGGACAGGGCGGAATAGCAATCAGCCCCAGCATTTT

clone size: NA
V gene: TRBV5-1
J gene: TRBJ2-5
D gene: NA
CDR3 protein: CASSYQIETQYF
CDR3 DNA: TGCGCCAGCAGCTACCAGATTGAGACCCAGTACTTC

clone size: NA
V gene: TRBV20-1
J gene: TRBJ2-3
D gene: NA
CDR3 protein: CSASMGLNYYTQYF
CDR3 DNA: TGCAGTGCTAGTATGGGACTGAATTACTATACGCAGTATTTT

clone size: NA
V gene: TRBV6-6
J gene: TRBJ2-2
D gene: TRBD1
CDR3 protein: CASTHRTGAHTGELFF
CDR3 DNA: TGTGCCAGTACCCATCGGACAGGGGCCCACACCGGGGAGCTGTTTTTT

clone size: once
V gene: TRBV27
J gene: TRBJ2-7
D gene: TRBD2
CDR3 protein: CASSRPGGTYEQYF
CDR3 DNA: TGTGCCAGCAGTCGACCCGGGGGGACCTACGAGCAGTACTTC

clone size: NA
V gene: TRBV7-9
J gene: TRBJ1-3
D gene: NA
CDR3 protein: CASSRNRAGNTIYF
CDR3 DNA: TGTGCCAGCAGCCGAAACAGGGCTGGAAACACCATATATTTT

clone size: NA
V gene: TRBV18
J gene: TRBJ1-2
D gene: TRBD1
CDR3 protein: CASSPGQDDYGYTF
CDR3 DNA: TGTGCCAGCTCACCGGGACAGGACGACTATGGCTACACCTTC

clone size: NA
V gene: TRBV11-1
J gene: TRBJ2-1
D gene: TRBD2
CDR3 protein: CASSSGLTNEQFF
CDR3 DNA: TGTGCCAGCAGCTCGGGACTAACCAATGAGCAGTTCTTC

clone size: NA
V gene: TRBV5-4
J gene: TRBJ2-7
D gene: NA
CDR3 protein: CASSTSGYEQYF
CDR3 DNA: TGTGCCAGCAGCACCTCGGGCTACGAGCAGTACTTC

clone size: NA
V gene: TRBV9
J gene: TRBJ2-5
D gene: NA
CDR3 protein: CASSVGPTSQETQYF
CDR3 DNA: TGTGCCAGCAGCGTAGGCCCGACTAGCCAAGAGACCCAGTACTTC

clone size: NA
V gene: TRBV7-3
J gene: TRBJ2-1
D gene: TRBD1
CDR3 protein: CASSLTGNEQFF
CDR3 DNA: TGTGCCAGCAGCTTGACAGGGAATGAGCAGTTCTTC

clone size: NA
V gene: TRBV7-9
J gene: TRBJ1-3
D gene: NA
CDR3 protein: CASSPDISGNTIYF
CDR3 DNA: TGTGCCAGCAGCCCGGACATCTCTGGAAACACCATATATTTT

clone size: once
V gene: TRBV5-1
J gene: TRBJ2-5
D gene: TRBD2
CDR3 protein: CASSLTSGIGETQYF
CDR3 DNA: TGCGCCAGCAGCTTGACTAGCGGGATTGGAGAGACCCAGTACTTC

clone size: NA
V gene: TRBV7-2
J gene: TRBJ2-7
D gene: TRBD2
CDR3 protein: CASSFVSGTSGRVEQYF
CDR3 DNA: TGTGCCAGCAGCTTCGTTTCGGGCACTAGCGGGAGGGTCGAGCAGTACTTC

clone size: NA
V gene: TRBV29-1
J gene: TRBJ2-7
D gene: TRBD2
CDR3 protein: CSAATGTSGSEQYF
CDR3 DNA: TGCAGCGCAGCGACCGGGACTAGCGGGTCGGAGCAGTACTTC

clone size: NA
V gene: TRBV28
J gene: TRBJ2-7
D gene: NA
CDR3 protein: CASSDWTFLSYEQYF
CDR3 DNA: TGTGCCAGCAGTGATTGGACTTTTCTTTCCTACGAGCAGTACTTC